This T cell receptor (beta chain) was retrieved from a study of blood T cell repertoires in COVID-19 (dated by TCRdb to about 2020). Looking at the study overall: The collaborator samples originated in the United States, Italy and Spain and spanned the acute and convalescent phases of COVID-19. The dataset comprised deeply sampled blood TCRbeta repertoires from subjects exposed to, actively infected with, or recovered from COVID-19. The repertoires were released in a freely available public database meant as a resource for research on the immune response to SARS-CoV-2. The sample metadata nearly always contained a de-identified subject ID, COVID-19 status, age in years and sex. Where available, HLA class I and class II types were taken from metadata supplied by the sample provider and were not determined by assay-based typing. The material from the prospective study consisted of cDNA or gDNA derived from T cells, B-cell-depleted T cells, or PBMCs. Samples came from the ongoing ImmuneRACE study (first 160 participants) plus 1,254 subjects from 6 global collaborators. Overall results and qualifications from the work: Clinical and demographic metadata were provided uncurated, with the amount varying by source and participant.

In Seattle, one collaborating source enrolled patients while the infection was active and tracked those patients longitudinally over the course of disease. The collaborating institutions used their own protocols to collect whole blood in K2EDTA tubes. For TCRbeta analysis, collaborators shipped samples as frozen whole blood, isolated PBMCs, or DNA extracted from either of those sample types. According to the germline V gene (reference sequence), CDR1 reads GTSNPN and CDR2 reads SVGIG. Including cysteine and phenylalanine, the CDR3 has 15 amino acids. The entry retains the CDR3 DNA only, 45 bases that are in frame from base 1. Trimming removed 3 bases from V and 7 bases from J; the gene matches leave 9 bases unexplained. For this clone: The clone's antigen remains unknown. No per-base quality is available; no much larger clone lies one base away.

TCRbeta CDR3 regions were amplified from genomic DNA by means of the immunoSEQ Assay, a bias-controlled multiplex PCR. In the paper's pipeline: The number of nucleated cells in each sample was estimated by amplification of reference gene primers within the assay. To quantify the absolute abundance of each unique TCRbeta CDR3 rearrangement, sequence reads were collapsed and filtered. For each sample, productive Simpson clonality was calculated by taking the square root of Simpson's diversity index across productive rearrangements. Not all clones reach the TCRdb copy of this immuneACCESS table, which keeps in-frame sequences only. Checked studies attribute under half of the gap to unresolved V genes and leave the rest unexplained. V and J calls and clone size are given by that table; D and trimming were obtained from the DNA. The sample contains roughly 320,000 clones, nearly 90% of them found a single time. The ten largest clonotypes hold 1.5% to 2% of the sample.

The sequencing sample was made of peripheral blood. The rearrangement combines TRBV30 with TRBJ2-1, and TRBD1 matches 10 of the central bases. The TCR comes from a woman in her twenties or thirties with COVID-19, enrolled during active disease. CDR3 loop: CAWSTGTGEPNEQFF. The nucleotide sequence is TGTGCCTGGAGCACCGGGACAGGGGAGCCGAATGAGCAGTTCTTC. Full variable domain (CDR3 extended with the reference TRBV30 and TRBJ2-1 proteins): SQTIHQWPATLVQPVGSPLSLECTVEGTSNPNLYWYRQAAGRGLQLLFYSVGIGQISSEVPQNLSASRPQDRQFILSSKKLLLSDSGFYLCAWSTGTGEPNEQFFGPGTRLTVL.